This entry lists 17 T cell receptor beta chains sequenced from one sample in a study of blood T cell repertoires in COVID-19. The assay was immunoSEQ multiplex PCR, and TCRdb's table has in-frame clones only and misses some. This sample has 180,000 or so clones, with 89% found just once. Sequencing was done on a sample of peripheral blood. These receptors came from a man aged 40-55 years with acute or convalescent COVID-19.

V is TRBV19 and J is TRBJ2-7; 12 nucleotides agree with TRBD1. J lost 5 bases, V lost 2 bases, and 4 bases had no gene match. Germline-derived CDR1 and CDR2 are LNHDA and SQIVND (reference sequence). The CDR3 runs 15 residues. The CDR3 region has the DNA TGTGCCAGTAGTATATTAGGGACAGGGGGCAACGAGCAGTACTTC. Translation: CASSILGTGGNEQYF. Together with reference TRBV19 and TRBJ2-7, the CDR3 gives the full variable domain: DGGITQSPKYLFRKEGQNVTLSCEQNLNHDAMYWYRQDPGQGLRLIYYSQIVNDFQKGDIAEGYSVSREKKESFPLTVTSAQKNPTAFYLCASSILGTGGNEQYFGPGTRLTVT.

The chain is built from TRBV25-1 and TRBJ1-4; TRBD1 is a possible D gene (5 bases). The germline V gene has CDR1 MGHDK and CDR2 SYGVNS. V was pared by 6 bases and J by 6 bases, with 17 bases between. CDR3 length: 15 amino acids. The CDR3 is CASSYGTPRDEKLFF. The DNA of the CDR3 is TGTGCCAGCAGCTATGGGACTCCTCGGGATGAAAAACTGTTTTTT.

This chain links TRBV10-2 with TRBJ2-7; no reliable D call. The CDR3 extends over 12 amino acids. CDR1 and CDR2 (germline): WSHSY, SAAADI. V was trimmed by 6 bases and J by 1 base, leaving 7 bases between them. The CDR3 DNA follows: TGCGCCAGCAGGGCCCCATCCTACGAGCAGTACTTC. Translating it yields CASRAPSYEQYF.

The chain employs TRBV6-1 and TRBJ2-5, with 12 nucleotides matching TRBD2. V trimming: 4 bases; J trimming: 7 bases; junction bases outside the gene matches: 10. The CDR3 is 16 residues long. Per germline, CDR1 MNHNS and CDR2 SASEGT. The CDR3 DNA sequence: TGTGCCAGCAGTGGACTAGCGGGGGCCCTTGCAGGGACCCAGTACTTC. The encoded protein is CASSGLAGALAGTQYF.

The chain employs TRBV28 and TRBJ2-7; 9 nucleotides agree with TRBD2. This CDR3 has 15 amino acids. V lost 5 bases to trimming and J lost 5 bases; unmatched junction nucleotides: 10. The V gene's germline CDR1 is MDHEN and CDR2 SYDVKM. The DNA of the CDR3 is TGTGCCAGCAGTCCCTCGGGGCGGGGGGGCAACGAGCAGTACTTC. Protein sequence: CASSPSGRGGNEQYF.

This clone was seen just once. The chain is built from TRBV12-5 and TRBJ1-1; D not certain. The CDR3 runs 13 residues. The germline V gene encodes CDR1 LGHNT and CDR2 FRNRAP. With 5 bases removed from V and 5 bases from J, the gap between germline ends came to 12 bases. CDR3 DNA: TGTGCTAGTGGTCTATCGTCATTAACTGAAGCTTTCTTT. Its protein is CASGLSSLTEAFF.

This chain connects TRBV12-3 or TRBV12-4 to TRBJ2-7; 8 nucleotides agree with TRBD1. Trimming cost V 10 bases and J 4 bases; bases outside gene matches: 9. The CDR3 has 13 amino acids. CDR3 residues: CATPGTGEYEQYF. DNA of the CDR3: TGTGCCACCCCCGGGACAGGCGAATACGAGCAGTACTTC.

The chain uses TRBV27 and TRBJ2-7, with 9 bases lining up with TRBD1. Per germline, CDR1 MNHEY and CDR2 SMNVEV (reference sequence). With 8 bases clipped from V and 4 bases from J, the junction kept 15 bases outside the gene matches. There are 16 residues in the CDR3. Here the CDR3 reads CASYHPPGQGLYEQYF. The CDR3 DNA sequence: TGTGCCAGCTATCATCCTCCGGGACAGGGCTTGTACGAGCAGTACTTC.

V usage is TRBV29-1 and J usage is TRBJ2-1; tentative D call: TRBD2 (5 bases). This CDR3 spans 14 amino acids. CDR1 and CDR2 (germline): SQVTM, ANQGSEA. Trimming removed 2 bases at V and 2 bases at J, with 10 bases between. CDR3 residues: CSVETTEAYNEQFF. DNA for the CDR3: TGCAGCGTTGAAACAACGGAGGCCTACAATGAGCAGTTCTTC.

Concerning this clone: Sequence at one end of the junction differs from germline and may be a read error. The chain carries TRBV7-9 and TRBJ2-4; 11 nucleotides agree with TRBD2. The germline V gene encodes CDR1 SEHNR and CDR2 FQNEAQ (reference sequence). The CDR3 has 14 residues. This CDR3 is CASSLGTSGFIKDF. The CDR3 DNA follows: TGTGCCAGCAGCTTAGGGACTAGCGGGTTTATAAAGGACTTC.

The CDR3 sequence is CASSWGLVEGEQFF. The CDR3 bases are TGTGCCAGCAGCTGGGGACTAGTTGAGGGTGAGCAGTTCTTC. This chain connects TRBV7-9 to TRBJ2-1; 8 nucleotides line up with TRBD2. Germline V gives CDR1 SEHNR, CDR2 FQNEAQ (reference sequence). J gave up 9 bases and V 4 bases, and 8 bases lay outside the gene matches. The CDR3 runs 14 residues. The complete variable domain, with remaining parts taken from reference TRBV7-9 and TRBJ2-1, reads DTGVSQNPRHKITKRGQNVTFRCDPISEHNRLYWYRQTLGQGPEFLTYFQNEAQLEKSRLLSDRFSAERPKGSFSTLEIQRTEQGDSAMYLCASSWGLVEGEQFFGPGTRLTVL.

The chain employs TRBV5-1 and TRBJ1-1; D gene uncertain. CDR3 length: 11 amino acids. V lost 5 bases and J 7 bases, leaving 9 bases between the germline ends. Germline V gene sequence: CDR1 SGHRS, CDR2 YFSETQ. CDR3 region: CASRPHFEAFF. The DNA for the CDR3 is TGCGCCAGCAGGCCCCACTTTGAAGCTTTCTTT.

This chain uses TRBV27 with TRBJ2-3; TRBD1 agrees at 10 bases. CDR3 length: 17 amino acids. The V and J ends lost 0 bases and 3 bases, in that order; junction bases with no gene match: 6. CDR1 is MNHEY, CDR2 SMNVEV, per germline (reference sequence). The CDR3 DNA is TGTGCCAGCAGTTTATCCGGGGGACAGGGGTTGACAGATACGCAGTATTTT. Translation gives CASSLSGGQGLTDTQYF.

This clone was seen once. This chain uses TRBV4-2 with TRBJ1-3; D call uncertain. In germline, CDR1 is LGHNA, CDR2 YNFKEQ. This CDR3 has 16 residues. Trimming cost V 0 bases and J 4 bases, with 13 bases left between them. The CDR3 DNA reads TGTGCCAGCAGCCAAGATCGGGGTCGTGACGGAAACACCATATATTTT. The encoded protein is CASSQDRGRDGNTIYF.

This sequence joins TRBV7-2 and TRBJ1-6; TRBD1 might be the D (5 bases). The CDR3 loop spans 15 amino acids. V lost 2 bases and J 7 bases, leaving 12 bases between the germline ends. Germline CDR1 is SGHTA and CDR2 is FQGNSA. The CDR3 sequence is CASSLRWGGNSPLHF. CDR3 coding DNA: TGTGCCAGCAGCTTAAGGTGGGGGGGAAATTCACCCCTCCACTTT.

The chain combines TRBV2 with TRBJ2-7; 7 bases fit TRBD2. This CDR3 contains 11 residues. The V and J ends lost 5 bases and 5 bases, in that order; junction bases with no gene match: 0. Germline V gene lookup returns CDR1 SNHLY and CDR2 FYNNEI. The CDR3 loop reads CASSTSDEQYF. The CDR3 nucleotides are TGTGCCAGCAGTACTAGCGACGAGCAGTACTTC.

V and J are TRBV11-3 and TRBJ2-2; 7 bases line up with TRBD1. The V segment lost 3 bases and the J segment 2 bases; nucleotides outside the gene matches: 3. This CDR3 has 15 amino acids. Germline V gene lookup returns CDR1 SGHNT and CDR2 YENEEA. The CDR3 reads CASSLGTANTGELFF. CDR3 bases: TGTGCCAGCAGCTTGGGGACAGCAAACACCGGGGAGCTGTTTTTT.